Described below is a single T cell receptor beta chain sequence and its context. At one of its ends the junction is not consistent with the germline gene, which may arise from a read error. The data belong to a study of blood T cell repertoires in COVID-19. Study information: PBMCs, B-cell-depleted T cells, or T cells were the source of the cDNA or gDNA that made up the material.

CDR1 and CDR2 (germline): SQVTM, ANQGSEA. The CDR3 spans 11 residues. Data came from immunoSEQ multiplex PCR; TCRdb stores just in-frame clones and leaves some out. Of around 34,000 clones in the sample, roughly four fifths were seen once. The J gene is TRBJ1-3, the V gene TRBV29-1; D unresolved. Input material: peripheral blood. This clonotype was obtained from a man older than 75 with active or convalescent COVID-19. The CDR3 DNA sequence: TGCAGCGTTGATGACGGGTACACCGTATATTTT. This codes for CSVDDGYTVYF.